This T cell receptor beta chain was retrieved from a study of T-cell reconstitution after alpha-beta-depleted transplantation in children. Preparation of the TCRbeta library used unique molecular identifiers. In TCRdb, the PCR reads were re-called with MiXCR into one record per CDR3 protein. The sample lists hundreds of thousands of distinct CDR3 sequences; around 16% were seen once. The V end was cut by 4 bases, the J end by 10 bases, with 16 bases between. The CDR3 has 13 amino acids. The V gene's germline CDR1 is MDHEN and CDR2 SYDVKM. The receptor's source is a human donor who donated a stem cell graft to a child with acute lymphoblastic leukemia. The chain recombines TRBV28 with TRBJ1-1; D is undetermined. The sample in question was PBMCs from the stem cell graft donor, obtained from the stem cell graft. The CDR3, as DNA: TGTGCCAGCAGTTCAATGCCGCGGGCTCGAGCTTTCTTT. Translated, it gives CASSSMPRARAFF.